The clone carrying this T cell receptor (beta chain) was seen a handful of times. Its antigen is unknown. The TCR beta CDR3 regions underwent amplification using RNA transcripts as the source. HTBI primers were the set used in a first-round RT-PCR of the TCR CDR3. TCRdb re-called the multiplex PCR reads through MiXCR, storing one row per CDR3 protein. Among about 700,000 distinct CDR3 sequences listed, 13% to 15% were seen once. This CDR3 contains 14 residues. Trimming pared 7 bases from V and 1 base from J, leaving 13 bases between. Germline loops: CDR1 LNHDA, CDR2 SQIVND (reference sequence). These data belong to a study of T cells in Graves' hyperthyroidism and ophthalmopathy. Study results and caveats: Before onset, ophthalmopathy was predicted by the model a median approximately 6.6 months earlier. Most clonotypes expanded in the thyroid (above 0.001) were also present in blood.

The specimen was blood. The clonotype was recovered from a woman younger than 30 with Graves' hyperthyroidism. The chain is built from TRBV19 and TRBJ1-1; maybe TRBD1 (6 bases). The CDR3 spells CASIGGDSNTEAFF. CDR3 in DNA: TGTGCCAGTATAGGGGGGGACTCGAACACTGAAGCTTTCTTT.